The rows below give T cell receptor beta chains drawn from one sample of a study of PD-1 blockade in classical Hodgkin lymphoma. Libraries were prepared by immunoSEQ multiplex PCR; TCRdb keeps only in-frame clonotypes and omits some of them. The sample comprises 64,000 or so clones, about 90% of which are singletons, and around 10% rests with the top ten. Sequenced here: peripheral blood mononuclear cells (PBMCs), sampled before the fourth cycle of nivolumab. These receptors originate from a human donor with classical Hodgkin lymphoma. Both conserved end residues are trimmed from each CDR3. Fields, in order: CDR3 protein, J gene, V gene.

CDR3: ASSIAFRGTDTQY
J: TRBJ2-3
V: TRBV19

CDR3: SVAGIMVGELF
J: TRBJ2-2
V: TRBV29-1

CDR3: SARGPRGYT
J: TRBJ1-2
V: TRBV20-1

CDR3: ASSFGGELF
J: TRBJ2-2
V: TRBV5-1

CDR3: ASSYSKSAPGNTIY
J: TRBJ1-3
V: TRBV6-5

CDR3: ASSFPAGGPSTQY
J: TRBJ2-3
V: TRBV5-6

CDR3: ASSFPPQDGLSGNTIY
J: TRBJ1-3
V: TRBV27

CDR3: ASSQVRQGSSPLH
J: TRBJ1-6
V: TRBV14

CDR3: ASSPRTSGGPYNEQF
J: TRBJ2-1
V: TRBV7-8

CDR3: ASRSGTDYGYT
J: TRBJ1-2
V: TRBV5-4

CDR3: ASSMADRDPYGYT
J: TRBJ1-2
V: TRBV19

CDR3: ASSLLTSGGSQAYEQY
J: TRBJ2-7
V: TRBV5-1

CDR3: ASTTKRTYEQY
J: TRBJ2-7
V: TRBV11-2

CDR3: ASSLNNYGYT
J: TRBJ1-2
V: TRBV9

CDR3: ASSTDRTSYGYT
J: TRBJ1-2
V: TRBV19

CDR3: ASSYSWGPTSYEQY
J: TRBJ2-7
V: TRBV6-5

CDR3: ASSLEIWGEQY
J: TRBJ2-7
V: TRBV13

CDR3: ASSRRKASESNTGELF
J: TRBJ2-2
V: TRBV4-1

CDR3: ASSLSLAEYNEQF
J: TRBJ2-1
V: TRBV5-1

CDR3: AITSGVSDTEAF
J: TRBJ1-1
V: TRBV10-3

CDR3: ASSKFFVGAKNIQY
J: TRBJ2-4
V: TRBV7-9

CDR3: ASRVAGVNTGELF
J: TRBJ2-2
V: TRBV5-1

CDR3: ARRDRDEEQY
J: TRBJ2-7
V: TRBV2

CDR3: AWSKTGSEEKLF
J: TRBJ1-4
V: TRBV30

CDR3: ASRERLAGGRKETQY
J: TRBJ2-5
V: TRBV6-1

CDR3: ASSQSGAPAYEQY
J: TRBJ2-7
V: TRBV27

CDR3: ASSPGGSYNEQF
J: TRBJ2-1
V: TRBV7-6

CDR3: ASSSTGELF
J: TRBJ2-2
V: TRBV27

CDR3: ARGTGDSPLH
J: TRBJ1-6
V: TRBV30

CDR3: ASSLTSGGPWGGEQF
J: TRBJ2-1
V: TRBV9

CDR3: SANSGNTIY
J: TRBJ1-3
V: TRBV20-1

CDR3: ASSFGGSGEQY
J: -
V: TRBV13

CDR3: ASSLQGTFSGNTIY
J: TRBJ1-3
V: TRBV18

CDR3: ASSSRLAGDQETQY
J: TRBJ2-5
V: TRBV7-9

CDR3: ASSDSGQPQH
J: TRBJ1-5
V: TRBV10-2

CDR3: ASSTGTGAAF
J: TRBJ1-1
V: TRBV19